These T cell receptor beta chains were read from a single sample in a study of blood T cells in healthy people across ages. Each CDR3 protein is one row after TCRdb ran MiXCR on the 5' RACE reads. The data show 790,000 or so distinct CDR3 sequences, 46% seen once. Specimen: blood. The source is a man older than 75 in good health. CDR3s include the opening cysteine and the closing phenylalanine or tryptophan. D genes are given only for firm matches. For some rows the clone size is stated as once, few or many, or as a class when expanded; others skip it.

J gene,D gene,clone size,V gene,CDR3 protein
TRBJ2-5,TRBD1,-,TRBV28,CASSLSGQGQEAQYF
TRBJ2-5,-,-,TRBV28,CASTPGGHETQYF
TRBJ2-7,TRBD2,-,TRBV7-2,CASSLVAGGPMGAYEQYF
TRBJ2-3,TRBD2,-,TRBV20-1,CSARSGRGTDTQYF
TRBJ1-4,-,-,TRBV5-1,CASSRNRRTDHNEKLFF
TRBJ2-3,-,-,TRBV2,CASSEGQSWTDTQYF
TRBJ2-3,-,few,TRBV20-1,CSARIPGADTQYF
TRBJ2-7,-,few,TRBV6-5,CASSYRQPYEQYF
TRBJ2-3,TRBD2,few,TRBV4-3,CASSQYTGLAGLRGDTQYF
TRBJ1-2,TRBD1,many,TRBV5-1,CASSLGQGSYGYTF
TRBJ1-1,-,-,TRBV6-2/TRBV6-3,CASSNSLSNTEAFF
TRBJ2-1,-,-,TRBV12-3/TRBV12-4,CASTLGANNEQFF
TRBJ1-2,TRBD1,few,TRBV6-1,CASSGEQGRGGYTF
TRBJ2-4,-,-,TRBV30,CAWSPGSYVEQYF
TRBJ2-1,TRBD1,-,TRBV15,CATSRDTGGLGEQFF
TRBJ2-2,-,-,TRBV15,CATSRKRDANTGELFF
TRBJ2-7,-,few,TRBV24-1,CATSGQDTYEQYF
TRBJ1-5,-,-,TRBV28,CVSRNPGDQPQHF
-,-,-,TRBV20-1,CSASREFHNEQYF
TRBJ2-1,TRBD1,many,TRBV29-1,CSVMGTEDYNEQFF
TRBJ2-3,-,many,TRBV9,CASSVTGENTQYF
TRBJ2-7,TRBD2,-,TRBV20-1,CSVMSGAGGPQEQYF
TRBJ2-7,-,many,TRBV6-2/TRBV6-3,CASSKGTTYEQYF
TRBJ1-1,-,few,TRBV12-3/TRBV12-4,CASGLSHESFF
-,-,-,TRBV12-3/TRBV12-4,CASSSDSLEQYF
TRBJ2-3,TRBD1,-,TRBV18,CASSPPRSAGQGGTDTQYF
TRBJ2-5,-,few,TRBV10-2,CAVSRGVVETQYF
-,TRBD2,-,TRBV9,CASSVRGGPSYNEQYF
TRBJ2-1,-,few,TRBV7-9,CASRPTGRTGSSYNEQFF
TRBJ2-1,TRBD1,-,TRBV29-1,CSVARTGGLDEQFF
TRBJ2-7,TRBD2,-,TRBV11-3,CASSSELAWISYEQYF
-,-,-,TRBV12-3/TRBV12-4,CASRDGRRSYEQYF
TRBJ2-7,TRBD2,few,TRBV2,CASSQGLAGYNEQYF
TRBJ2-3,-,-,TRBV11-2,CASRPGGAGGFTDTQYF
TRBJ1-1,-,-,TRBV2,CASIQRLGNTEAFF
TRBJ1-2,TRBD1,-,TRBV6-2/TRBV6-3,CASSYGQGGYTF
TRBJ2-1,-,-,TRBV20-1,CSAFRTIDNEQFF
TRBJ2-5,TRBD2,many,TRBV7-9,CASSRLAGQETQYF
TRBJ2-7,-,-,TRBV4-2,CASSHQLGYEQYF
TRBJ1-1,TRBD1,-,TRBV25-1,CASNQQGASEAFF
TRBJ2-5,TRBD2,-,TRBV29-1,CSVEEGLAGGRETQYF